Listed here are 26 T cell receptor beta chains from one sample, sequenced in a study of blood T cell repertoires in COVID-19. Only in-frame clones appear in the TCRdb table, and some are missing; sequencing was by immunoSEQ multiplex PCR. The data show 110,000 or so clones, 85% seen once. The sample taken for sequencing was peripheral blood. The receptors come from a human donor in a cohort sampled during active COVID-19.

Only a few counts were recorded for this clone. This chain uses TRBV29-1 with TRBJ2-7; D is perhaps TRBD1 (5 bases). This CDR3 is built from 13 residues. The V end lost 4 bases, the J end lost 4 bases, and 14 bases lay between the germline ends. In germline, CDR1 is SQVTM, CDR2 ANQGSEA. The CDR3 sequence is CSVGVDSYYEQYF. The CDR3 nucleotides read TGCAGCGTTGGAGTCGACAGCTATTACGAGCAGTACTTC.

This clone was counted a single time. The CDR3 bases are TGTGCCAGCAGCCTCGAGAACCCCAATCAGCCCCAGCATTTT. The encoded protein is CASSLENPNQPQHF. The chain couples TRBV6-5 to TRBJ1-5; D call uncertain. The CDR3 totals 14 residues. Germline lookup yields CDR1 MNHEY and CDR2 SVGAGI. The germline V and J ends were trimmed by 6 bases and 3 bases, with 12 bases remaining between them.

V usage is TRBV10-3 and J usage is TRBJ1-5, with 8 bases fitting TRBD1. CDR3 length equals 12 residues. The germline CDR1 and CDR2 sequences are ENHRY and SYGVKD. V shed 10 bases and J 4 bases; nucleotides not matched to a gene: 3. Here the CDR3 DNA reads TGTGCCACCCGACAGGGGAATCAGCCCCAGCATTTT. This encodes CATRQGNQPQHF.

The CDR3 DNA reads TGTGCCAGCAGCCTAGCGGGTAACACAGATACGCAGTATTTT. It is translated as CASSLAGNTDTQYF. The chain carries TRBV7-3 and TRBJ2-3, with 8 bases lining up with TRBD2. The CDR3 runs to 14 residues. J lost 2 bases, V lost 5 bases, and 3 bases had no gene match. Looked up from germline, CDR1 is SGHTA and CDR2 is FQGTGA.

V and J are TRBV6-5 and TRBJ2-5, with 12 bases identical to TRBD2. With V trimmed by 11 bases and J by 3 bases, 4 bases remained unmatched. This CDR3 contains 13 residues. Per the germline V gene, CDR1 is MNHEY and CDR2 is SVGAGI. The CDR3 coding sequence is TGTGCCGGAAGGACTAGCGGGGAAGAGACCCAGTACTTC. Amino acids: CAGRTSGEETQYF.

This chain uses TRBV19 with TRBJ2-7; 9 bases fit TRBD1. CDR3 length equals 13 residues. Trimming took 6 bases from V and 5 from J; bases not matched to a gene: 5. The germline V gene has CDR1 LNHDA and CDR2 SQIVND (reference sequence). CDR3 residues: CASRDRGIDEQYF. The CDR3 region has the DNA TGTGCCAGTAGGGACAGGGGTATCGACGAGCAGTACTTC. The full variable domain, its missing parts supplied by reference TRBV19 and TRBJ2-7, is DGGITQSPKYLFRKEGQNVTLSCEQNLNHDAMYWYRQDPGQGLRLIYYSQIVNDFQKGDIAEGYSVSREKKESFPLTVTSAQKNPTAFYLCASRDRGIDEQYFGPGTRLTVT.

This rearrangement joins TRBV5-1 to TRBJ1-1; 8 bases map to TRBD1. The ends lost 2 bases at V and 12 bases at J; junction bases unmatched: 9. The CDR3 spans 13 residues. Germline CDR1 reads SGHRS; CDR2 reads YFSETQ. The CDR3 DNA reads as TGCGCCAGCAGCTTAGACAGGGGCTATGAGACTTTCTTT. Translated, it gives CASSLDRGYETFF.

This clone appeared a few times. The chain employs TRBV28 and TRBJ1-5, with no clear D. V lost 6 bases, J lost 0 bases, and 12 bases lay in between. Germline CDR1 MDHEN, CDR2 SYDVKM. This CDR3 comprises 15 residues. CDR3 residues: CASRRFTYSNQPQHF. The CDR3 region has the DNA TGTGCCAGCAGAAGATTTACTTATAGCAATCAGCCCCAGCATTTT.

V gene TRBV9 combines with J gene TRBJ1-5; 7 nucleotides align to TRBD1. CDR1 is SGDLS, CDR2 YYNGEE, per germline. The CDR3 is 13 amino acids. V shed 2 bases, J shed 9 bases, and the junction held 5 bases outside the gene matches. CDR3 nucleotide sequence: TGTGCCAGCAGCGTCCAGGGGGTTGGGCCCCAGCATTTT. It yields the protein CASSVQGVGPQHF.

The V call is TRBV19, the J call TRBJ2-3, with a weak D call TRBD1 (6 bases). Germline CDR1 reads LNHDA; CDR2 reads SQIVND (reference sequence). V dropped 7 bases and J dropped 6 bases, with 11 bases sitting between them. There are 12 residues in the CDR3. CDR3 in amino acids: CASKLQGDTQYF. The CDR3 DNA reads as TGTGCCAGTAAACTGCAGGGGGATACGCAGTATTTT.

The chain recombines TRBV19 with TRBJ1-5, with D possibly being TRBD1 (5 bases). Germline-derived CDR1 and CDR2 are LNHDA and SQIVND (reference sequence). The CDR3 runs to 19 residues. V lost 7 bases and J 6 bases, leaving 31 bases between the germline ends. The CDR3 reads CASMSREGTITWGRQPQHF. The CDR3 nucleotides read TGTGCCAGTATGAGCCGGGAGGGTACAATAACGTGGGGCCGTCAGCCCCAGCATTTT.

The chain carries TRBV7-6 and TRBJ2-7, with D possibly being TRBD2 (7 bases). Per the germline V gene, CDR1 is SGHVS and CDR2 is FNYEAQ. The CDR3 runs 15 residues. The V and J ends lost 5 bases and 2 bases respectively, with 16 bases between them. The CDR3 loop reads CASSERDTVPYEQYF. CDR3 DNA: TGTGCCAGCAGCGAGCGGGACACCGTTCCCTACGAGCAGTACTTC.

The chain combines TRBV6-5 with TRBJ1-2; D possibly corresponds to TRBD1 (5 bases). CDR3 length equals 12 residues. Germline V gene sequence: CDR1 MNHEY, CDR2 SVGAGI. Trimming took 10 bases from V and 3 from J, leaving 12 bases between them. The CDR3 coding sequence is TGTGCCACAGCGACAGTTTACTATGGCTACACCTTC. It specifies CATATVYYGYTF.

This sequence joins TRBV19 and TRBJ2-2, with 13 positions matching TRBD2. J lost 3 bases, V lost 6 bases, and 1 base had no gene match. Germline V gene sequence: CDR1 LNHDA, CDR2 SQIVND (reference sequence). The CDR3 consists of 15 residues. The CDR3 sequence is CASRLAGGYTGELFF. The CDR3 DNA follows: TGTGCCAGTAGACTAGCGGGGGGGTACACCGGGGAGCTGTTTTTT.

The chain has TRBV5-1 and TRBJ2-5, with TRBD2 as a possible D gene (5 bases). Per the germline V gene, CDR1 is SGHRS and CDR2 is YFSETQ. The length of the CDR3 is 14 residues. V lost 3 bases, J lost 5 bases, and 14 bases lay in between. CDR3: CASSSVGVGETQYF. The CDR3 region has the DNA TGCGCCAGCAGCTCGGTCGGGGTCGGGGAGACCCAGTACTTC. Full variable domain (rest looked up from reference TRBV5-1 and TRBJ2-5): KAGVTQTPRYLIKTRGQQVTLSCSPISGHRSVSWYQQTPGQGLQFLFEYFSETQRNKGNFPGRFSGRQFSNSRSEMNVSTLELGDSALYLCASSSVGVGETQYFGPGTRLLVL.

The rearrangement joins TRBV6-5 to TRBJ1-6, with TRBD1 matching over 8 bases. Trimming took 7 bases from V and 7 from J; bases not matched to a gene: 6. Germline CDR1 reads MNHEY; CDR2 reads SVGAGI. The CDR3 contains 14 residues. The CDR3, as DNA: TGTGCCAGCACCCCGGGACAGGCAAATTCACCCCTCCACTTT. Translated, it gives CASTPGQANSPLHF.

This clone has a handful of counts. The genes are TRBV23-1 and TRBJ2-7; 7 positions match TRBD2. TRBV23-1 is placed among ORFs of uncertain function. V dropped 8 bases and J dropped 3; count of bases not matched to a gene: 4. This CDR3 spans 12 amino acids. CDR3 residues: CASGEGLYEQYF. In nucleotides, the CDR3 is TGCGCCAGCGGGGAGGGTCTCTACGAGCAGTACTTC.

V is TRBV5-1 and J is TRBJ1-1, with unresolved D. V lost 4 bases to trimming and J lost 6 bases, with 13 bases between them. Germline CDR1 is SGHRS and CDR2 is YFSETQ. The CDR3 sequence is 13 residues long. The CDR3 DNA is TGCGCCAGCAGCCCCAGCAGGCTCGCTGAAGCTTTCTTT. Amino acid sequence: CASSPSRLAEAFF.

The chain is built from TRBV28 and TRBJ1-5, with 8 bases fitting TRBD1. This CDR3 comprises 16 residues. Trimming took 2 bases from V and 7 from J; bases not matched to a gene: 10. Looked up from germline, CDR1 is MDHEN and CDR2 is SYDVKM. The CDR3 sequence is CASSLPPPGGGQPQHF. The CDR3, as DNA: TGTGCCAGCAGTTTACCCCCTCCAGGGGGCGGGCAGCCCCAGCATTTT. The whole variable domain, remainder taken from reference TRBV28 and TRBJ1-5, is DVKVTQSSRYLVKRTGEKVFLECVQDMDHENMFWYRQDPGLGLRLIYFSYDVKMKEKGDIPEGYSVSREKKERFSLILESASTNQTSMYLCASSLPPPGGGQPQHFGDGTRLSIL.

This sequence joins TRBV7-2 and TRBJ2-1; 16 bases match TRBD2. In germline, CDR1 is SGHTA, CDR2 FQGNSA. The CDR3 totals 17 residues. Unmatched junction bases numbered 9, after V lost 5 bases and J lost 8 bases. The CDR3 nucleotides are TGTGCCAGCAGCCTAGAGGGACTAGCGGGGGGGCTAGATGAGCAGTTCTTC. It encodes CASSLEGLAGGLDEQFF.

This clone was detected a few times. J is TRBJ2-6 and V is TRBV6-2 or TRBV6-3; 10 bases map to TRBD1. The germline gives CDR1 MNHEY, CDR2 SVGEGT. This CDR3 is 16 amino acids long. J was trimmed by 2 bases and V by 5 bases; bases with no gene match: 3. CDR3 amino acids: CASSRDRGAGANVLTF. CDR3 sequence (DNA): TGTGCCAGCAGTAGGGACAGGGGTGCTGGGGCCAACGTCCTGACTTTC.

The rearrangement links TRBV4-3 to TRBJ1-6, with 11 bases that match TRBD1. The V gene's germline CDR1 is LGHNA and CDR2 YSLEER. This CDR3 has 14 residues. V lost 3 bases to trimming and J lost 8 bases; unmatched junction nucleotides: 0. CDR3 in DNA: TGCGCCAGCAGCCAGGGACAGGGGGATTCACCCCTCCACTTT. This translates into CASSQGQGDSPLHF.

V gene TRBV6-1 combines with J gene TRBJ2-3; 7 nucleotides agree with TRBD1. J gave up 2 bases and V 1 base, and 3 bases lay outside the gene matches. This CDR3 is built from 15 residues. Germline V lookup: CDR1 MNHNS, CDR2 SASEGT. CDR3 amino acids: CASSEVGGHTDTQYF. The CDR3 DNA sequence: TGTGCCAGCAGTGAAGTAGGGGGCCACACAGATACGCAGTATTTT.

V gene TRBV6-2 or TRBV6-3 combines with J gene TRBJ1-1; 8 bases agree with TRBD1. V trimming: 4 bases; J trimming: 1 base; junction bases outside the gene matches: 14. The CDR3 length is 18 residues. Germline V gene data show CDR1 as MNHEY and CDR2 as SVGEGT. Here the CDR3 reads CASSSFRGRPQGNTEAFF. The CDR3 coding sequence is TGTGCCAGCAGTTCGTTCAGGGGGCGCCCCCAGGGGAACACTGAAGCTTTCTTT.

The J gene is TRBJ1-2, the V gene TRBV7-2; D call uncertain. Trimming took 3 bases from V and 1 from J, leaving 9 bases between them. The CDR3 runs to 14 residues. Germline V CDR1 and CDR2: SGHTA, FQGNSA. The CDR3 sequence is CASSFAGNNYGYTF. The CDR3 bases are TGTGCCAGCAGCTTTGCAGGAAATAACTATGGCTACACCTTC.

V and J are TRBV7-9 and TRBJ2-1, with a weak D call TRBD2 (5 bases). The germline gives CDR1 SEHNR, CDR2 FQNEAQ (reference sequence). The CDR3 is made up of 15 amino acids. The V and J ends lost 5 bases and 1 base respectively, with 12 bases between them. CDR3 in amino acids: CASSLGERSYNEQFF. CDR3 DNA sequence: TGTGCCAGCAGCCTGGGTGAGCGGTCCTACAATGAGCAGTTCTTC.